The rows below give T cell receptor beta chains drawn from one sample of a study of vaccination effects on CD4 cells after COVID-19. Which antigens these TCRs recognize remains unknown. The repertoire was sequenced with immunoSEQ multiplex PCR; TCRdb's copy has only in-frame clones and lacks some. The profile shows 50,000 to 60,000 clones, 55% to 75% of them singletons. The sample here was CD4+ T cells from PBMCs cultured with SARS-CoV-2 spike peptides, taken before COVID-19 vaccination. These receptors all come from a human donor who received a COVID-19 vaccine. The CDR3 runs from the conserved cysteine through the conserved F or W. Fields, in order: V gene, J gene, D gene, clone size, CDR3 protein, CDR3 DNA. A D gene is named only where the DNA matches it firmly. Rows give clone size only sometimes, using once, few, many, or a class for an expanded clone.

TRBV11-2,TRBJ2-7,-,once,CASSFSEGEQYF,TGTGCCAGCAGCTTTTCGGAGGGCGAGCAGTACTTC
TRBV6-5,TRBJ1-5,-,-,CASIREGNQPQHF,TGTGCCAGCATTAGAGAAGGCAATCAGCCCCAGCATTTT
TRBV28,TRBJ1-3,-,-,CASSEGGGSSGNTIYF,TGTGCCAGCAGCGAGGGTGGGGGTTCCTCTGGAAACACCATATATTTT
TRBV7-9,TRBJ2-1,-,-,CASSPGGRGSYNEQFF,TGTGCCAGCAGCCCCGGGGGCAGGGGGTCCTACAATGAGCAGTTCTTC
TRBV5-5,TRBJ1-2,-,few,CASDSTVQVGSYTF,TGTGCCAGCGACTCGACCGTACAGGTCGGGAGCTACACCTTC
TRBV6-4,TRBJ1-4,TRBD1,-,CASSADRGQKLFF,TGTGCCAGCAGTGCGGACAGGGGGCAAAAACTGTTTTTT
TRBV6-5,TRBJ1-4,TRBD1,-,CASKQGYSDEKLFF,TGTGCCAGCAAACAGGGGTACTCCGATGAAAAACTGTTTTTT
TRBV5-6,TRBJ2-5,TRBD1,-,CASSSQGVKETQYF,TGTGCCAGCAGCTCCCAGGGGGTGAAAGAGACCCAGTACTTC
TRBV19,TRBJ1-2,-,-,CASSIDHSQGLYGYTF,TGTGCCAGTAGTATAGACCACTCCCAGGGCCTCTATGGCTACACCTTC
TRBV7-9,TRBJ2-1,TRBD2,-,CASSFSGRAYNEQFF,TGTGCCAGCAGCTTTAGCGGGAGGGCCTACAATGAGCAGTTCTTC
TRBV7-2,TRBJ1-2,TRBD1,-,CASSLWAPTGTLNYGYTF,TGTGCCAGCAGCTTATGGGCTCCGACAGGGACCCTTAACTATGGCTACACCTTC
TRBV3-1/TRBV3-2,TRBJ2-7,-,-,CASSLVGAPTYEQYF,TGTGCCAGCTCCCTCGTAGGGGCGCCTACCTACGAGCAGTACTTC
TRBV6-6,TRBJ2-7,TRBD1,-,CASRTRDSQYEQYF,TGTGCCAGCAGGACAAGGGACAGCCAGTACGAGCAGTACTTC
TRBV4-3,TRBJ1-3,-,-,CASSRQSDSGNTIYF,TGCGCCAGCAGTCGACAGTCCGACTCTGGAAACACCATATATTTT
TRBV6-5,TRBJ1-4,-,few,CASSYSGFGEKLFF,TGTGCCAGCAGTTACTCGGGGTTCGGCGAAAAACTGTTTTTT
TRBV28,TRBJ2-5,-,-,CASSLLDGTIKETQYF,TGTGCCAGCAGTTTATTGGATGGGACAATAAAAGAGACCCAGTACTTC
TRBV2,TRBJ1-6,-,-,CASSTGSSYNSPLHF,TGTGCCAGCAGTACAGGAAGCTCCTATAATTCACCCCTCCACTTT
TRBV3-1/TRBV3-2,TRBJ1-2,-,-,CASSQDMGANYGYTF,TGTGCCAGCAGCCAAGACATGGGAGCTAACTATGGCTACACCTTC
TRBV18,TRBJ2-7,TRBD1,once,CASSPRSGTGDSYEQYF,TGTGCCAGCTCACCAAGGTCGGGGACAGGGGATTCCTACGAGCAGTACTTC
TRBV10-3,TRBJ1-1,-,-,CAISDGTGAFF,TGTGCCATCAGTGACGGGACTGGGGCTTTCTTT
TRBV11-2,TRBJ2-3,-,-,CASSPQGASGRSDTQYF,TGTGCCAGCAGCCCCCAGGGGGCGAGCGGGAGGTCAGATACGCAGTATTTT
TRBV10-3,TRBJ1-6,-,few,CAISESGGAYNSPLHF,TGTGCCATCAGTGAGTCTGGGGGGGCTTATAATTCACCCCTCCACTTT